This entry concerns a single T cell receptor beta chain. This specimen comes from a study of radiotherapy plus CTLA-4 blockade in lung cancer. Study as a whole: Objective response rate was over 15%; disease control rate, around 31%.

Using immunoSEQ multiplex PCR, the repertoire was profiled, and TCRdb retains in-frame clones only, with some absent. The profile shows 55,000 to 65,000 clones, roughly 76% of them singletons. From germline, CDR1 is SQVTM and CDR2 ANQGSEA. The CDR3 spans 12 residues. V lost 2 bases to trimming and J lost 11 bases; unmatched junction nucleotides: 6. The input for sequencing was peripheral blood, taken from a patient treated with radiotherapy plus ipilimumab. This receptor was obtained from a human donor with non-small cell lung cancer who had a complete response to radiotherapy plus ipilimumab. The V call is TRBV29-1, the J call TRBJ2-7; TRBD2 aligns across 10 bases. The CDR3 is CSVERTSGPKYF. CDR3 DNA sequence: TGCAGCGTTGAAAGGACTAGCGGCCCAAAGTACTTC.